The present T cell receptor beta chain was sequenced within a study of glioma-infiltrating T cells. Whole-study findings and limits: Above-expected tissue-blood divergence occurred in all gliomas, most in low-grade ones.

Using RNA template, CDR3s of TCR alpha and beta were amplified with iRepertoire arm-PCR. TCRdb reanalysed the multiplex PCR reads using MiXCR and keeps one entry per CDR3 protein. The repertoire holds some 85,000 distinct CDR3 sequences, with around 23% as singletons. This CDR3 region has 15 residues. Germline assignment: CDR1 MNHNS and CDR2 SASEGT. V gave up 2 bases and J gave up 1 base, with 12 bases separating them. This clonotype was recorded many times. Its specificity is not known. Sequencing was performed on glioma tissue, nonneoplastic brain tissue, or PBMCs (not recorded which). J is TRBJ2-7 and V is TRBV6-1; D ambiguous. The TCR comes from a human donor with low-grade glioma or glioblastoma, undergoing nonglioma brain surgery, or in good health (not recorded which). CDR3 protein: CASSESVLGSYEQYF. CDR3 DNA sequence: TGTGCCAGCAGTGAATCGGTGCTCGGTTCCTACGAGCAGTACTTC.